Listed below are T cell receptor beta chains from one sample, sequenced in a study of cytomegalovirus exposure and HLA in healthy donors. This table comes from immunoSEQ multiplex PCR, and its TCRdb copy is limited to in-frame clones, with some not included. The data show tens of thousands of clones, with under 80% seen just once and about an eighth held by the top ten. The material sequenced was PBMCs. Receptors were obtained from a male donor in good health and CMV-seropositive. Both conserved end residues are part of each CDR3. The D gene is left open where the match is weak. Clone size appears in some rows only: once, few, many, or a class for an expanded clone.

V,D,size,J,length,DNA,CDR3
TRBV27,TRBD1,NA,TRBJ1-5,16,TGTGCCAGCAGCCTATTCCAGGGGGCAAGCAATCAGCCCCAGCATTTT,CASSLFQGASNQPQHF
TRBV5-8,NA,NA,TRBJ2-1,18,TGTGCCAGCAGCCTGGGACAGGAACCGGGGGGAGTAAGCGATGAGCAGTTCTTC,CASSLGQEPGGVSDEQFF
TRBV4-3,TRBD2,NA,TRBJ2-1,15,TGCGCCAGCAGCCCGGGGGGGAGCTCCTACAATGAGCAGTTCTTC,CASSPGGSSYNEQFF
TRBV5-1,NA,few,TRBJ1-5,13,TGCGCCAGCAGCCTCGGGGGATCGCAGCCCCAGCATTTT,CASSLGGSQPQHF
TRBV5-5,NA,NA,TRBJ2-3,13,TGTGCCAGCAGCTCTAGTACGACAGATACGCAGTATTTT,CASSSSTTDTQYF
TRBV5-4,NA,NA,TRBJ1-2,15,TGTGCCAGCAGCCCGGCGACAGCCGCTAACTATGGCTACACCTTC,CASSPATAANYGYTF
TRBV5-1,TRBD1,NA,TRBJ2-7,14,TGCGCCAGCAGCTTAGGACAGGGCCACTACGAGCAGTACTTC,CASSLGQGHYEQYF
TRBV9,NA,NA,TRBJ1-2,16,TGTGCCAGCAGCGTAGTGGCGGGGGGCGATGCCTATGGCTACACCTTC,CASSVVAGGDAYGYTF
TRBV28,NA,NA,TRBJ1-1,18,TGTGCCAGCAGTTTGGTAGGTCGGGGAACTGCGATGAACACTGAAGCTTTCTTT,CASSLVGRGTAMNTEAFF
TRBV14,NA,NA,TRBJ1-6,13,TGTGCCAGCAGCCAAGGGCGGGTGTCACCCCTCCACTTT,CASSQGRVSPLHF
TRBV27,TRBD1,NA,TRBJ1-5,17,TGTGCCAGCAGTCCGTCGGACAGGGTGGGTAGCAATCAGCCCCAGCATTTT,CASSPSDRVGSNQPQHF
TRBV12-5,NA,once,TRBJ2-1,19,TGTGCTAGTGGTTTTCCTCCGGGAGCGGTGGGGAGAGGAGGCAATGAGCAGTTCTTC,CASGFPPGAVGRGGNEQFF
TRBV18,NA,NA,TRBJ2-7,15,TGTGCCAGCTCACCAAGGCAGGGGGAGGCCTACGAGCAGTACTTC,CASSPRQGEAYEQYF
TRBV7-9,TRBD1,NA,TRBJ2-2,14,TGTTCCAGCAGCTTAGGGACAGTTACCGGGGAGCTGTTTTTT,CSSSLGTVTGELFF
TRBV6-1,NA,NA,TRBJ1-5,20,TGTGCCAGCAGTGAACCCCTCGGCGGGGTCCTAATTTTCCTCAGTCAGCCCCAGCATTTT,CASSEPLGGVLIFLSQPQHF
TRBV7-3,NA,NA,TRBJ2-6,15,TGTGCCAGCAGCCCGGCGGGGTCTGGGGCCAACGTCCTGACTTTC,CASSPAGSGANVLTF
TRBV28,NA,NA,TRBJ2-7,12,TGTGCCAGCAGCCCCTATACCTACGAGCAGTACTTC,CASSPYTYEQYF
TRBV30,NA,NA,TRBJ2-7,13,TGTGCCTGGACTGGGACACCGTCCTACGAGCAGTACTTC,CAWTGTPSYEQYF
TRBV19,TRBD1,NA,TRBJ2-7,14,TGTGCCAGTAGTGCCAACAGGGGTTCCTACGAGCAGTACTTC,CASSANRGSYEQYF
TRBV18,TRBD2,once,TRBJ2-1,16,TGTGTCAGCTCACCTCCGACTAGCCGGCAAGCGAATGAGCAGTTCTTC,CVSSPPTSRQANEQFF
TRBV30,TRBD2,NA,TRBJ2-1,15,TGTGCCGCGACCGGGACTAGCGTATCCTACAATGAGCAGTTCTTC,CAATGTSVSYNEQFF
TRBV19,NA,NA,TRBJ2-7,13,TGTGCCAGTAGTCTCGGACAGTCCTACGAGCAGTACTTC,CASSLGQSYEQYF
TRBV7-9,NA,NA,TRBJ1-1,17,TGTGCCAGCAGCGGACAGACCACAGGCGCTATGAACACTGAAGCTTTCTTT,CASSGQTTGAMNTEAFF
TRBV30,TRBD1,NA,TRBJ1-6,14,TGTGCCTGGATTGCGGGGACAGGGAATTCACCCCTCCACTTT,CAWIAGTGNSPLHF
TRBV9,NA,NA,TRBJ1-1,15,TGTGCCAGCAGCGTAGGGGACAACTTGAACACTGAAGCTTTCTTT,CASSVGDNLNTEAFF
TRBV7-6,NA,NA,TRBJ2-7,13,TGTGCCAGCAGTTTAGGGGCCCGGAACGAGCAGTACTTC,CASSLGARNEQYF
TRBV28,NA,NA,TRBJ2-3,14,TGTGCCACCCAGGTGGGGGGATACACAGATACGCAGTATTTT,CATQVGGYTDTQYF
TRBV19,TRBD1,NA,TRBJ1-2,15,TGTGCCAGTAGTAACGGACAGGCCGCTCGTTATGGCTACACCTTC,CASSNGQAARYGYTF
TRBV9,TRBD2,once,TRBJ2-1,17,TGTGCCAGCAGCGGCAGTTCCTTCGGGACTAGCTGGAATGAGCAGTTCTTC,CASSGSSFGTSWNEQFF
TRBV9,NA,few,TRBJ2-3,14,TGTGCCAGCAGCGTTTCGGGGAACACAGATACGCAGTATTTT,CASSVSGNTDTQYF
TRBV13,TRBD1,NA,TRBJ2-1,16,TGTGCCAGCGCCATGGCGGGACAGGGGTCGGGCAATGAGCAGTTCTTC,CASAMAGQGSGNEQFF
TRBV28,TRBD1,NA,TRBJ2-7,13,TGTGCCAGCAGTTTGAGACAGGGGTACGAGCAGTACTTC,CASSLRQGYEQYF
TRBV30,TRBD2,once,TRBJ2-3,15,TGTGCCTGGAGGGGACTAGCGGGGGGCCTGGATACGCAGTATTTT,CAWRGLAGGLDTQYF
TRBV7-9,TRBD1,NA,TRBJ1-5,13,TGTGCCAGCAGCTTCGACAGGGATCAGCCCCAGCATTTT,CASSFDRDQPQHF
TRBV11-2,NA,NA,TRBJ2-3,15,TGTGCCAGCAGCCAAAGAACTAGCCCGACAGATACGCAGTATTTT,CASSQRTSPTDTQYF
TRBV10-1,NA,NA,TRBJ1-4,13,TGCGCCAGCAGTGAGGACCAGGGGCGAAAACTGTTTTTT,CASSEDQGRKLFF
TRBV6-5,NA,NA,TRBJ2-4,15,TGTGCCAGCAGTCCAACAGGGTTGTCCCAAAACATTCAGTACTTC,CASSPTGLSQNIQYF
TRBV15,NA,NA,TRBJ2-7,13,TGTGCCACCAGCCACGACAGGACAAACAAGCAGTACTTC,CATSHDRTNKQYF
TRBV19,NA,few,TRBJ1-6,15,TGTGCCAGTAGGGGGTACAGGGAAGCACATTCACCCCTCCACTTT,CASRGYREAHSPLHF
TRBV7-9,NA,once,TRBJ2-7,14,TGTGCCAGCAGCCCAGGACAGAGCTCCTACGAGCAGTACTTC,CASSPGQSSYEQYF
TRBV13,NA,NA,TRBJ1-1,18,TGTGCCAGCAGGATTAAGAGGACGGGGTTGAGGGCGGACACTGAAGCTTTCTTT,CASRIKRTGLRADTEAFF
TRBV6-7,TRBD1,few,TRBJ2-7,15,TGTGCCAGCAGTCCCCTGGGACAGGGATTTGAGGAGCAGTACTTC,CASSPLGQGFEEQYF
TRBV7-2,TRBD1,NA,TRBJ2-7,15,TGTGCCAGCAGTTTTTCCGGGACAGGGGTCAACGAGCAGTACTTC,CASSFSGTGVNEQYF